The 23 T cell receptor beta chains listed next were all sequenced from one sample in a study of tumor-infiltrating lymphocytes in primary liver carcinoma. From roughly 470 ng total RNA, TCR beta cDNA was generated with a primer in the constant region. Sequencing libraries for TCR beta derived from three nested multiplex PCR rounds that used slightly modified ARM-PCR. Both of the initial two PCR rounds ran for around 10 cycles and employed TRBV1-TRBV30 forward primers alongside a C-beta reverse primer. TCRdb reprocessed the multiplex PCR reads via MiXCR and lists one record per CDR3 protein. Seen here are 310,000 or so distinct CDR3 sequences, 45% to 70% observed once, and the top ten hold approximately 15%. Both blood RNA, taken from unsorted whole blood, and germline DNA were extracted. What was sequenced was peripheral blood. The source of these receptors is a woman in her 30s with primary liver carcinoma and hepatitis B virus infection.

This clonotype has just one count. A much larger clonotype is one base distant, so this may be a read error. CDR3 protein: CSTDRAGYTF. The CDR3 DNA follows: TGCAGCACCGACAGAGCTGGCTACACCTTC. J is TRBJ1-2 and V is TRBV29-1; a weak D match, TRBD1 (5 bases). The CDR3 totals 10 residues. CDR1 and CDR2 from the germline V gene are SQVTM and ANQGSEA. Trimming left V 8 bases short and J 7 bases short, with 11 bases between.

The V call is TRBV6-5, the J call TRBJ2-7; 10 bases are shared with TRBD1. With 6 bases clipped from V and 4 bases from J, the junction kept 9 bases outside the gene matches. The CDR3 is 15 residues long. Germline CDR1 MNHEY, CDR2 SVGAGI. CDR3 DNA sequence: TGTGCCAGCAGAAGGACGCCGGGACAGGGGTACGAGCAGTACTTC. Translation: CASRRTPGQGYEQYF.

Concerning this clonotype: A much larger clone sits a single nucleotide away, making a read error possible. The genes are TRBV4-2 and TRBJ1-5; the match to TRBD1 covers 8 bases. The CDR3 extends over 15 amino acids. Germline values: CDR1 LGHNA, CDR2 YNFKEQ. CDR3 bases: TGTGCCAGCATCCAAGATGGACAGGGAAATCAGCCCCAGCATTTT. Translated, it gives CASIQDGQGNQPQHF.

Worth noting for this clonotype: The CDR3 end shows no conserved phenylalanine or tryptophan, and so a read error is likely. The rearrangement uses TRBV5-4 and TRBJ1-1; D call uncertain. The V gene lost 4 bases and the J gene lost 6 bases, with 16 bases spanning the gap. The CDR3 has 14 residues. Germline CDR1 reads SGHNT; CDR2 reads YYREEE (reference sequence). CDR3 residues: CASSLISKGAEAFL. DNA for the CDR3: TGTGCCAGCAGCCTTATATCTAAGGGAGCTGAAGCTTTCCTT.

Concerning this clonotype: An end of the junction does not agree with germline; a read error may underlie this. This chain links TRBV11-2 with TRBJ2-1, with unresolved D. The V gene's germline CDR1 is SGHAT and CDR2 FQNNGV. The CDR3 has 14 amino acids. The CDR3 coding sequence is TGTGTCAGCAGCTTAATCGCGACGACCAATGAGCAGTTCTTC. Its protein product is CVSSLIATTNEQFF.

In the case of this clonotype: No conserved phenylalanine or tryptophan ends this CDR3, so it is likely a read error. The chain couples TRBV12-3 or TRBV12-4 to TRBJ2-1; D possibly corresponds to TRBD2 (5 bases). This CDR3 region has 16 residues. The germline V and J ends were trimmed by 4 bases and 3 bases, with 16 bases remaining between them. CDR3 bases: TGTGCCAGCAGTTCCCTCCTCCTACTAGACTACAATGAGCAGTTCTCC. Translated, it gives CASSSLLLLDYNEQFS.

The rearrangement joins TRBV5-6 to TRBJ2-1, with TRBD2 as a possible D gene (6 bases). The length of the CDR3 is 15 residues. Trimming stripped 6 bases from V and 5 bases from J, with 18 bases between. CDR1 is SGHDT, CDR2 YYEEEE, per germline. CDR3 in amino acids: CASIRASDYNNEQFF. In DNA form, the CDR3 reads TGTGCCAGCATCCGCGCTAGCGATTATAACAATGAGCAGTTCTTC.

As concerns this clonotype: The conserved phenylalanine or tryptophan is not found at the CDR3 terminus, so this likely reflects a read error. This sequence joins TRBV11-2 and TRBJ2-3; D is possibly TRBD2 (6 bases). This CDR3 has 15 amino acids. The germline V gene encodes CDR1 SGHAT and CDR2 FQNNGV. The CDR3 loop is CATSLVGAGLDTQYY. The CDR3 DNA is TGTGCCACCAGCTTAGTTGGGGCGGGGTTGGATACGCAGTATTAT.

This clonotype showed up many times. The rearrangement joins TRBV6-6 to TRBJ2-7; 9 bases are a match to TRBD2. The CDR3 runs to 16 residues. Germline-derived CDR1 and CDR2 are MNHNY and SVGAGI (reference sequence). V shed 2 bases and J 9 bases; nucleotides not matched to a gene: 14. The CDR3 DNA sequence: TGTGCCAGCAGTTACACCTCAGTTAGCGGGGGTGGAGGGCAGTACTTC. It specifies CASSYTSVSGGGGQYF.

The chain combines TRBV29-1 with TRBJ2-1, with TRBD1 as a possible D gene (6 bases). Germline lookup yields CDR1 SQVTM and CDR2 ANQGSEA. The CDR3 extends over 12 amino acids. CDR3 loop: CCLVPQQGEQFF. CDR3 DNA: TGCTGCCTTGTCCCTCAACAGGGTGAGCAGTTCTTC.

This clonotype was counted a few times. This may stem from a read error, because a much larger clone lies one nucleotide away. The rearrangement joins TRBV11-2 to TRBJ2-3; the D gene is possibly TRBD2 (6 bases). V lost 5 bases, J lost 6 bases, and 12 bases lay in between. This CDR3 comprises 13 residues. Germline values: CDR1 SGHAT, CDR2 FQNNGV. CDR3: CASSATRADTQYF. The CDR3 region has the DNA TGTGCCAGCAGCGCGACTAGGGCGGATACGCAGTATTTT.

The J gene is TRBJ1-1, the V gene TRBV10-3; D call uncertain. The V gene's germline CDR1 is ENHRY and CDR2 SYGVKD. The CDR3 spans 13 residues. Trimming left V 8 bases short and J 4 bases short, with 14 bases between. CDR3 nucleotides: TGTGCCATCGGCGCAGAAATGAGCACTGAAGCTTTCTTT. Protein: CAIGAEMSTEAFF.

Worth noting for this clonotype: Given a much more abundant clone one base away, this may be a read error. V and J are TRBV5-4 and TRBJ2-3, with 12 bases lining up with TRBD2. Germline CDR1 is SGHNT and CDR2 is YYREEE (reference sequence). The CDR3 has 18 residues. The CDR3 sequence: CASSLRGLAGPSTDTQFF. In DNA, the CDR3 is TGTGCCAGCAGCTTGCGGGGACTAGCGGGCCCTAGCACAGATACGCAGTTTTTT.

DNA of the CDR3: TGTGCCAGCAACTCGGGGGGGAGGTTAGTCTATGGCTACACCTTC. Protein: CASNSGGRLVYGYTF. This chain connects TRBV28 to TRBJ1-2; tentative D call: TRBD1 (5 bases). Germline assignment: CDR1 MDHEN and CDR2 SYDVKM. The V gene lost 7 bases and the J gene lost 4 bases, with 19 bases spanning the gap. This CDR3 region has 15 residues.

V is TRBV6-2 or TRBV6-3 and J is TRBJ2-1; tentative D call: TRBD2 (6 bases). Looked up from germline, CDR1 is MNHEY and CDR2 is SVGEGT. The CDR3 has 16 amino acids. Trimming shortened V by 2 bases and J by 6 bases, and 17 bases separated the two germline ends. DNA for the CDR3: TGTGCCAGCAGTTACACCCCCGGGACTGTCACCAATGAGCAGTTCTTC. This gives the protein CASSYTPGTVTNEQFF.

This clonotype was observed a single time. The V call is TRBV2, the J call TRBJ2-7; perhaps TRBD1 as D (6 bases). The CDR3 consists of 15 residues. CDR1 is SNHLY and CDR2 is FYNNEI in the germline V gene. The V and J ends lost 7 bases and 4 bases respectively, with 20 bases between them. The CDR3 nucleotides are TGTGCCAGCACAGCTAACAGGGAGAACAGGTACGAGCAGTACTTC. It yields the protein CASTANRENRYEQYF.

The sample holds many counts of this clonotype. The chain couples TRBV6-2 or TRBV6-3 to TRBJ2-7; unclear D gene. The germline V gene has CDR1 MNHEY and CDR2 SVGEGT. Trimming removed 8 bases at V and 2 bases at J, with 10 bases between. The CDR3 extends over 12 amino acids. The CDR3 reads CASLSFTYEQYF. CDR3 nucleotide sequence: TGTGCCAGCTTGAGTTTTACCTACGAGCAGTACTTC.

For this clonotype: It may be a read error: a sequence one base away is much more abundant. The chain has TRBV11-2 and TRBJ1-2; D gene unclear. Germline V CDR1 and CDR2: SGHAT, FQNNGV. The CDR3 is 16 residues long. V shed 7 bases and J shed 0 bases, with 18 bases lying between them. The DNA of the CDR3 is TGTGCCAGCAACTTGAGCGGCGTGTCAGCTAACTATGGCTACACCTTC. Its translation: CASNLSGVSANYGYTF.

The gene calls are TRBV5-6 and TRBJ2-7; TRBD1 agrees at 9 bases. After removal of 0 bases from V and 2 bases from J, the junction contained 6 bases not matched to a gene. CDR3 size: 16 residues. Germline V lookup: CDR1 SGHDT, CDR2 YYEEEE. Here the CDR3 DNA reads TGTGCCAGCAGCTTGGCCGGGACAGGGCAGACCTACGAGCAGTACTTC. Protein sequence: CASSLAGTGQTYEQYF.

The genes are TRBV4-1 and TRBJ2-1; TRBD2 agrees at 8 bases. Germline values: CDR1 MGHRA, CDR2 YSYEKL. The CDR3 extends over 15 amino acids. V lost 1 base, J lost 4 bases, and 3 bases stayed unmatched. As DNA, the CDR3 is TGCGCCAGCAGCCAAGCGGGCGGGAGGTACAATGAGCAGTTCTTC. Its protein is CASSQAGGRYNEQFF.

As to this clonotype: At one end, the junction sequence differs from germline, possibly due to a read error. The DNA for the CDR3 is TGTGCCAGCAGCCCCAGGTCCGGCTCTGGGACCAACGTCCTGACTTTC. Amino acid sequence: CASSPRSGSGTNVLTF. The V and J genes are TRBV4-2 and TRBJ2-6; D is ambiguous. Germline-derived CDR1 and CDR2 are LGHNA and YNFKEQ. This CDR3 is built from 16 residues.

This clonotype was observed many times. In DNA, the CDR3 is TGCAGCGTTGGAGGCTTCGGACTAGCGACCGGGGAGCTGTTTTTT. Its translation is CSVGGFGLATGELFF. This chain connects TRBV29-1 to TRBJ2-2; TRBD2 matches at 9 bases. This CDR3 spans 15 amino acids. V lost 4 bases, J lost 5 bases, and 8 bases stayed unmatched. Germline V gene lookup returns CDR1 SQVTM and CDR2 ANQGSEA.

In this sample, this clonotype turned up a few times. The chain links TRBV6-9 to TRBJ2-5; the match to TRBD2 covers 10 bases. The CDR3 totals 16 residues. Germline assignment: CDR1 MNHGY and CDR2 SVAAGI. Unmatched junction bases numbered 11, after V lost 6 bases and J lost 4 bases. The CDR3 is CASRGTSANSAETQYF. The CDR3 DNA reads as TGTGCCAGCAGGGGGACTAGCGCCAATTCAGCAGAGACCCAGTACTTC.